This T cell receptor beta chain was identified during a study of post-analysis software for immune sequencing data. The TCR beta cDNA libraries carried unique molecular identifiers. Some 500,000 cDNA molecules were obtained per 1 to 10 million input T cells. TCRdb reprocessed the PCR reads via MiXCR and lists one record per CDR3 protein. The table has 400,000 to 500,000 distinct CDR3 sequences, roughly 38% seen once. The germline CDR1 and CDR2 sequences are MNHEY and SMNVEV (reference sequence). The V gene lost 6 bases and the J gene lost 3 bases, with 12 bases spanning the gap. The CDR3 loop spans 13 amino acids. Study results and limitations: The five TRBV segments detected at higher frequency in patients than in controls included TRBV5-6, TRBV5-1 and TRBV20-1.

In the case of this clonotype: As yet, its antigen is unknown.

This sequence originates from a girl aged 2-10 years with multiple sclerosis. Sequencing was done on a sample of blood. The J gene is TRBJ2-7, the V gene TRBV27; maybe TRBD2 (5 bases). CDR3 loop: CASRNAGLYEQYF. The CDR3 DNA follows: TGTGCCAGCAGAAACGCGGGCCTCTACGAGCAGTACTTC.